This paragraph covers one TCR beta chain sequence. The data stem from a study of blood T cell repertoires in COVID-19. Turning to the study itself: Acute and convalescent COVID-19 specimens originated in the United States, Italy and Spain.

CDR3 length: 14 amino acids. Germline V gene sequence: CDR1 SGHRS, CDR2 YFSETQ. V lost 4 bases and J lost 2, with 11 bases in between. TCRdb's copy holds only in-frame clones and misses some; the assay was immunoSEQ multiplex PCR. The sample holds over 150,000 clones, roughly 85% seen once. Participant reports of clinical history set cohort assignment. Cohort 3 recovery required two negative PCRs, clearance, or symptom resolution. The chain links TRBV5-1 to TRBJ2-3, with D perhaps TRBD1 (6 bases). This clonotype was obtained from a man aged 35-49 years who had recovered from COVID-19. The sequencing sample was made of PBMCs or T cells enriched from blood (not recorded which). CDR3 region: CASSPRGITDTQYF. Written as DNA, the CDR3 is TGCGCCAGCAGCCCGAGGGGGATCACAGATACGCAGTATTTT. The full variable domain, completed using reference TRBV5-1 and TRBJ2-3, is KAGVTQTPRYLIKTRGQQVTLSCSPISGHRSVSWYQQTPGQGLQFLFEYFSETQRNKGNFPGRFSGRQFSNSRSEMNVSTLELGDSALYLCASSPRGITDTQYFGPGTRLTVL.